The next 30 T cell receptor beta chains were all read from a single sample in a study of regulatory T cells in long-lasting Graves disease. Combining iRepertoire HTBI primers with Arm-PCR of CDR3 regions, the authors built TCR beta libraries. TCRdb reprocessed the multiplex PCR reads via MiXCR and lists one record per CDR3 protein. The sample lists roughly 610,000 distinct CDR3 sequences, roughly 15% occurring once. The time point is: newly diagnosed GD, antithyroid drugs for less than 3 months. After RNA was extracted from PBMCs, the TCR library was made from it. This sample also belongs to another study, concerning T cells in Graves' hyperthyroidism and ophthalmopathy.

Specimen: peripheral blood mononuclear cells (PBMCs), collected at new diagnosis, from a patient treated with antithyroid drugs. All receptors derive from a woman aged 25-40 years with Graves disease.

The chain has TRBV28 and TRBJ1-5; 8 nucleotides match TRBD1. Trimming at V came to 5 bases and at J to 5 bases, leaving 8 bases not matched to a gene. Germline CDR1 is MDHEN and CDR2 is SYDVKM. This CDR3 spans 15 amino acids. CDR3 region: CASSETRQGHQPQHF. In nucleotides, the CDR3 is TGTGCCAGCAGTGAGACCCGACAGGGGCATCAGCCCCAGCATTTT. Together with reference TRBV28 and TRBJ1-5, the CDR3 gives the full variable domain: DVKVTQSSRYLVKRTGEKVFLECVQDMDHENMFWYRQDPGLGLRLIYFSYDVKMKEKGDIPEGYSVSREKKERFSLILESASTNQTSMYLCASSETRQGHQPQHFGDGTRLSIL.

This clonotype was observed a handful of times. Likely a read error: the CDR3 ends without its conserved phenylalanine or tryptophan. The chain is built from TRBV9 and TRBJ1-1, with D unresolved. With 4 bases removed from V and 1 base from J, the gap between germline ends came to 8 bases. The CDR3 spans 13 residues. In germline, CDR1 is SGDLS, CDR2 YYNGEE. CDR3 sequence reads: CASSFSRNTEAFL. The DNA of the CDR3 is TGTGCCAGCAGCTTTTCAAGGAACACTGAAGCTTTCCTT.

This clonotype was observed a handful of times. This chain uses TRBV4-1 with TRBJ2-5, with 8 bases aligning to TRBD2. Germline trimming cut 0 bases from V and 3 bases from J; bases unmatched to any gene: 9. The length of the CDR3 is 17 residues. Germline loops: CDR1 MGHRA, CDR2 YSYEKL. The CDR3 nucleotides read TGCGCCAGCAGCCAAGATCGGGTAGCGGGACCAGAAGAGACCCAGTACTTC. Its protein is CASSQDRVAGPEETQYF.

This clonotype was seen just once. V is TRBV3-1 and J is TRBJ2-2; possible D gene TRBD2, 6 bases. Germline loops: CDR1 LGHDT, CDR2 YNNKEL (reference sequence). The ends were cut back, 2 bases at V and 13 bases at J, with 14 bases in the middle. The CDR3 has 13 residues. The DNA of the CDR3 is TGTGCCAGCAGCCAATATCCTAGCGCGGGGCTGTTTTTT. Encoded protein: CASSQYPSAGLFF.

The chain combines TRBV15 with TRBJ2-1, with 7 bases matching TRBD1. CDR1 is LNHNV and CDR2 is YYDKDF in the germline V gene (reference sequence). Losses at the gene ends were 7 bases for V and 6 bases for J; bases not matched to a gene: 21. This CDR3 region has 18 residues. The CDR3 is CATTPKGATAALGNEQFF. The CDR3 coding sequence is TGTGCCACCACCCCCAAGGGGGCCACGGCGGCATTAGGCAATGAGCAGTTCTTC.

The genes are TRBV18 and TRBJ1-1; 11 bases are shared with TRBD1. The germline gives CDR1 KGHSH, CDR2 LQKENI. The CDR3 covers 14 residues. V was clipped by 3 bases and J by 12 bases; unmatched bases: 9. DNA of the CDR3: TGTGCCAGCTCACCGCGGGACAGGGGGGAGTTATCTTTCTTT. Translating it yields CASSPRDRGELSFF.

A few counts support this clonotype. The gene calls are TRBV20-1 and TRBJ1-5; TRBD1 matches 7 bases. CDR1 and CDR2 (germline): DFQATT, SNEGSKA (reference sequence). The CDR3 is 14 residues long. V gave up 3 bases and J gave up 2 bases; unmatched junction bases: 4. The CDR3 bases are TGCAGTGCTAGGACAGGGTGGGGCAATCAGCCCCAGCATTTT. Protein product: CSARTGWGNQPQHF.

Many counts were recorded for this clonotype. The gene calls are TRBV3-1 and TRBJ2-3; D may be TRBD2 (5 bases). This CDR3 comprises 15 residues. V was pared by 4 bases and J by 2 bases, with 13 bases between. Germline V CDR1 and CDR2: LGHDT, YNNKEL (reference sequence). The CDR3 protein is CASSPMTTHTDTQYF. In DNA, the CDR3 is TGTGCCAGCAGCCCGATGACTACCCACACAGATACGCAGTATTTT.

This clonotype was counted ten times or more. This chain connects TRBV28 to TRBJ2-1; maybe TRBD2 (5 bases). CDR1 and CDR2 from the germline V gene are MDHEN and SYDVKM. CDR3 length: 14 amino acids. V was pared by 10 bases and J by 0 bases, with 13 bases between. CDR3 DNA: TGTGCCACCGTACTAGATTTCTCCTACAATGAGCAGTTCTTC. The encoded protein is CATVLDFSYNEQFF.

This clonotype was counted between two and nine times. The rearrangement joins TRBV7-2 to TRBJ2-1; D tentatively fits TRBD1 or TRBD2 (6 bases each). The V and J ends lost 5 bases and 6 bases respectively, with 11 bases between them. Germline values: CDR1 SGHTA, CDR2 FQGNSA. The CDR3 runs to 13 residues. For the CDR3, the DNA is TGTGCCAGCAGCCGCGGGACAACCAATGAGCAGTTCTTC. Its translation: CASSRGTTNEQFF.

CDR3 sequence reads: CASSPPPLLTGIYGYTF. The DNA for the CDR3 is TGTGCCAGCTCACCACCACCCCTTCTGACAGGGATCTATGGCTACACCTTC. This rearrangement joins TRBV18 to TRBJ1-2; TRBD1 matches 7 bases. Germline V CDR1 and CDR2: KGHSH, LQKENI. The V and J ends lost 0 bases and 4 bases, in that order; junction bases with no gene match: 11. The CDR3 covers 17 residues.

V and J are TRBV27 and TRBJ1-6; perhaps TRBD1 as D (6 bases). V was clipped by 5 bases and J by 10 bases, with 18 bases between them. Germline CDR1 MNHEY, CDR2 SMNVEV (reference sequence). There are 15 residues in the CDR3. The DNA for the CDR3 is TGTGCCAGCAGTCCTCAGGGGTATGAAAGGTCACCCCTCCACTTT. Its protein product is CASSPQGYERSPLHF.

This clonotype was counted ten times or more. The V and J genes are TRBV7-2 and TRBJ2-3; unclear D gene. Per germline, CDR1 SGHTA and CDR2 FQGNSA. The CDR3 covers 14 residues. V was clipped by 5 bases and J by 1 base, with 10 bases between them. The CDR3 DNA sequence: TGTGCCAGCAGCGCAGCTCGGCGCACAGATACGCAGTATTTT. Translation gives CASSAARRTDTQYF.

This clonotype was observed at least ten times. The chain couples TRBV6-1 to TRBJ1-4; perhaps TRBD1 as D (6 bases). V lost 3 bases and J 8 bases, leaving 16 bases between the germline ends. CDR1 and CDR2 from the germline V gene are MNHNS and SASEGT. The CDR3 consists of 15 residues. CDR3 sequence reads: CASSEGGGLAEKLFF. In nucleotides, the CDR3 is TGTGCCAGCAGTGAGGGGGGCGGCTTAGCCGAAAAACTGTTTTTT.

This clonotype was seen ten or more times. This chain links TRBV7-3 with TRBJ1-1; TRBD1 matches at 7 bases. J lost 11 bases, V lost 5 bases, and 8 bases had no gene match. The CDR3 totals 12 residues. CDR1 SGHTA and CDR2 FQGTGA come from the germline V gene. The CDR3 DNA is TGTGCCAGCAGCCCAAAGAGGGGGCCTGCTTTCTTT. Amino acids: CASSPKRGPAFF.

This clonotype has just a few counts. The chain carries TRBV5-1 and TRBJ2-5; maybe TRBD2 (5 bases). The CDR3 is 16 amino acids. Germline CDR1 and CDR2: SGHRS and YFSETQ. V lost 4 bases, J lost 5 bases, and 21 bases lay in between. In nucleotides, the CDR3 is TGCGCCAGCAGCCCGACCGGAGGTCTGATGGGGGAGACCCAGTACTTC. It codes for CASSPTGGLMGETQYF.

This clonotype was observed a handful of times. DNA for the CDR3: TGTGCCAGCAGCGCCCGACAGGGGTTAAACTATGGCTACACCTTC. Encoded protein: CASSARQGLNYGYTF. The rearrangement uses TRBV9 and TRBJ1-2, with TRBD1 matching 8 bases. V lost 3 bases and J lost 2; bases outside the gene matches: 6. The CDR3 has 15 residues. CDR1 is SGDLS, CDR2 YYNGEE, per germline.

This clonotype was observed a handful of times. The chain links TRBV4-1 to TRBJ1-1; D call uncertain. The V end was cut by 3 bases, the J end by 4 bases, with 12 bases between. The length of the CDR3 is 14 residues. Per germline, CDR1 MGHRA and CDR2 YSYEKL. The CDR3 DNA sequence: TGCGCCAGCAGCCAGATCCGGGAGATCACTGAAGCTTTCTTT. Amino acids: CASSQIREITEAFF.

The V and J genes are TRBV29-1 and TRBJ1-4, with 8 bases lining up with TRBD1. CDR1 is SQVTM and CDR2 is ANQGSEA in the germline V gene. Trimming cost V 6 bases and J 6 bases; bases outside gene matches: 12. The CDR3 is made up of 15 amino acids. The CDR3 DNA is TGCAGCGTCCTAGGACAGGGACTTATGGATGAAAAACTGTTTTTT. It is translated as CSVLGQGLMDEKLFF. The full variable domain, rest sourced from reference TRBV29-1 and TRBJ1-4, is SAVISQKPSRDICQRGTSLTIQCQVDSQVTMMFWYRQQPGQSLTLIATANQGSEATYESGFVIDKFPISRPNLTFSTLTVSNMSPEDSSIYLCSVLGQGLMDEKLFFGSGTQLSVL.

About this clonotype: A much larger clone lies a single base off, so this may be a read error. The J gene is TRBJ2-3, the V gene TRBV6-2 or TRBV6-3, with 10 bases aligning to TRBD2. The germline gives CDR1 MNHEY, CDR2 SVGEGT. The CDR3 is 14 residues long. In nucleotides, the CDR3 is TGTGCCAACAGTGAAGCGGGAGGGCCAGATACGCAGTATTTT. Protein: CANSEAGGPDTQYF.

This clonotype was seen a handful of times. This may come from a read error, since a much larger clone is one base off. This CDR3 is CASSFSGRGEELFF. The CDR3 bases are TGTGCCAGCAGTTTCAGTGGGCGAGGTGAAGAACTGTTTTTT. The chain has TRBV28 and TRBJ1-4; no reliable D call. The CDR3 runs 14 residues. Germline V gene lookup returns CDR1 MDHEN and CDR2 SYDVKM.

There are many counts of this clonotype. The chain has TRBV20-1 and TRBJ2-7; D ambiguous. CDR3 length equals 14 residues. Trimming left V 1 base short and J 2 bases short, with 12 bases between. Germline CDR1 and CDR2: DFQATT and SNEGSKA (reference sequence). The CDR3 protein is CSARGPHYAYEQYF. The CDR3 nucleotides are TGCAGTGCTAGAGGACCCCATTACGCCTACGAGCAGTACTTC.

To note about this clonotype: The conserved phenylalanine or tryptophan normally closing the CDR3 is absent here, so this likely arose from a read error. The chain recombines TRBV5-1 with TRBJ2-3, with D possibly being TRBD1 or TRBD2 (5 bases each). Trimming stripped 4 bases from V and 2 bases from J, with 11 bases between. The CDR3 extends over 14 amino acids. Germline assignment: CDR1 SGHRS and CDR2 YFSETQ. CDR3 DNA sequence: TGCGCCAGCAGCCATTGGGGGTTCACAGATACGCAGTATCTT. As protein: CASSHWGFTDTQYL.

CDR3 region: CSALDLGEQFF. The CDR3 DNA sequence: TGCAGTGCGCTGGACCTGGGGGAGCAGTTCTTC. The rearrangement uses TRBV20-1 and TRBJ2-1; D uncertain. Germline V gives CDR1 DFQATT, CDR2 SNEGSKA (reference sequence). The CDR3 extends over 11 amino acids. V was clipped by 6 bases and J by 10 bases, with 13 bases between them.

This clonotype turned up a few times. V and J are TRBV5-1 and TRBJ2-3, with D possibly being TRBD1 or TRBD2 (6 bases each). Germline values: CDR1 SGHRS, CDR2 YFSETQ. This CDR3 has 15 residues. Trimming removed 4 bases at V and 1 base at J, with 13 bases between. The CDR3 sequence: CASSPVGGRTDTQYF. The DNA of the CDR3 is TGCGCCAGCAGCCCCGTGGGGGGCCGCACAGATACGCAGTATTTT.

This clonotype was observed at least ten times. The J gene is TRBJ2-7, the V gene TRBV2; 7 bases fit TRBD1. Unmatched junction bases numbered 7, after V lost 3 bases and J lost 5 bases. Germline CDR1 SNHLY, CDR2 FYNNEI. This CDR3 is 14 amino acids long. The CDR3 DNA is TGTGCCAGCAGTGACAGGACAGGCCCACACGAGCAGTACTTC. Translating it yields CASSDRTGPHEQYF.

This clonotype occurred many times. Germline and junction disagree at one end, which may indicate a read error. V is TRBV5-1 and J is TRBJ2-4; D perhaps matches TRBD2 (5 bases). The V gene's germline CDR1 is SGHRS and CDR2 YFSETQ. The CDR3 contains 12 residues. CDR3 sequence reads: CASSLGGDTRHF. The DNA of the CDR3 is TGCGCCAGCAGCTTGGGGGGAGACACGAGGCACTTC.

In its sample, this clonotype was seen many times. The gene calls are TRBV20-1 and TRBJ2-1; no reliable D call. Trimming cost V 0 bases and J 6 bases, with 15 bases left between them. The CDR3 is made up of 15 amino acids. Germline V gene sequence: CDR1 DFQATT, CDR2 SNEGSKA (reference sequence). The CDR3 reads CSARDGFPGSNEQFF. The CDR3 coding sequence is TGCAGTGCTAGAGATGGGTTTCCCGGCAGCAATGAGCAGTTCTTC.

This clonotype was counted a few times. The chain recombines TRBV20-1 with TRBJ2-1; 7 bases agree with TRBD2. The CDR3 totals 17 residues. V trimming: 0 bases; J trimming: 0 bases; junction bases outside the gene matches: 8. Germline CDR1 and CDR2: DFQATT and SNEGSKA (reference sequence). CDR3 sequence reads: CSARDLRRDYSYNEQFF. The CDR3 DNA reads TGCAGTGCTAGAGATCTGAGAAGGGACTACTCCTACAATGAGCAGTTCTTC.

CDR3 in amino acids: CASSKREGNYEQYF. DNA for the CDR3: TGTGCCAGCAGTAAAAGGGAGGGGAACTACGAGCAGTACTTC. The chain combines TRBV27 with TRBJ2-7; 7 bases line up with TRBD2. Trimming at V came to 5 bases and at J to 3 bases, leaving 7 bases not matched to a gene. CDR1 is MNHEY, CDR2 SMNVEV, per germline (reference sequence). The CDR3 loop spans 14 amino acids.